These T cell receptor beta chains were read from a single sample in a study of shared clonotypes between healthy human individuals. Libraries were prepared by immunoSEQ multiplex PCR; TCRdb keeps only in-frame clonotypes and omits some of them. The sample contains over a million clones, about 80% of which appear only once. Source material: memory CD4+ T cells from PBMCs. These receptors were obtained from a man between 18 and 35 years old in good health. Some clones in this sample may be carry-over from other donors' samples. Both conserved end residues are part of each CDR3. A D gene is named only where the DNA matches it firmly. Size tells how often a clone was seen (once, few, many) or the class of an expanded clone, and some rows leave it out.

d_call: TRBD2
j_call: TRBJ2-2
clone_size: -
v_call: TRBV30
cdr3_nt: TGTGCCTGGAGTGCGGCTAGCGGGGACACCGGGGAGCTGTTTTTT
cdr3_aa: CAWSAASGDTGELFF

d_call: -
j_call: TRBJ2-1
clone_size: -
v_call: TRBV6-6
cdr3_nt: TGTGCCAGCAGTTACGGGCCGATCTACAATGAGCAGTTCTTC
cdr3_aa: CASSYGPIYNEQFF

d_call: TRBD1
j_call: TRBJ1-5
clone_size: once
v_call: TRBV2
cdr3_nt: TGTGCCAGCAGTGAAGGGGACAGGGTCCAGCCCCAGCATTTT
cdr3_aa: CASSEGDRVQPQHF

d_call: -
j_call: TRBJ2-3
clone_size: -
v_call: TRBV18
cdr3_nt: TGTGCCAGCTCGCGAAAACTAGGTACAGATACGCAGTATTTT
cdr3_aa: CASSRKLGTDTQYF

d_call: TRBD2
j_call: TRBJ2-1
clone_size: -
v_call: TRBV4-2
cdr3_nt: TGTGCCAGCAGCCAAGGAGCCTTAATAAGCGGGGATTATGAGCAGTTCTTC
cdr3_aa: CASSQGALISGDYEQFF

d_call: TRBD2
j_call: TRBJ2-3
clone_size: -
v_call: TRBV6-5
cdr3_nt: TGTGCCAGCAGTTCCCGACTAGCAGGACACACAGATACGCAGTATTTT
cdr3_aa: CASSSRLAGHTDTQYF

d_call: TRBD2
j_call: TRBJ2-5
clone_size: -
v_call: TRBV30
cdr3_nt: TGTGCCTGGAGTACAAGCGGGAGGAGTCGAGAGACCCAGTACTTC
cdr3_aa: CAWSTSGRSRETQYF

d_call: TRBD1
j_call: TRBJ2-2
clone_size: -
v_call: TRBV7-2
cdr3_nt: TGTGCCAGCAGCAGGGACAGGCAGAACACCGGGGAGCTGTTTTTT
cdr3_aa: CASSRDRQNTGELFF

d_call: TRBD2
j_call: TRBJ2-1
clone_size: -
v_call: TRBV6-6
cdr3_nt: TGTGCCAGCAGACGACTAGCGGAGGGCAATGAGCAGTTCTTC
cdr3_aa: CASRRLAEGNEQFF

d_call: TRBD2
j_call: TRBJ2-1
clone_size: -
v_call: TRBV27
cdr3_nt: TGTGCCAGCCGACTAGCGTGGCCCTACAATGAGCAGTTCTTC
cdr3_aa: CASRLAWPYNEQFF

d_call: -
j_call: TRBJ1-2
clone_size: -
v_call: TRBV2
cdr3_nt: TGTGCCAGCAGTGGACGGCTCGAATATGGCTACACCTTC
cdr3_aa: CASSGRLEYGYTF

d_call: -
j_call: TRBJ1-4
clone_size: -
v_call: TRBV5-4
cdr3_nt: TGTGCCAGCAGCCCGGGGGGGGGCGGTAATGAAAAACTGTTTTTT
cdr3_aa: CASSPGGGGNEKLFF

d_call: -
j_call: TRBJ1-5
clone_size: -
v_call: TRBV12-5
cdr3_nt: TGTGCTAGTAGCAATAGCAATCAGCCCCAGCATTTT
cdr3_aa: CASSNSNQPQHF

d_call: TRBD1
j_call: TRBJ1-2
clone_size: -
v_call: TRBV25-1
cdr3_nt: TGTGCCAGCAGTGAAGAGGGCAGGGGGCGCGTTGGCTACACCTTC
cdr3_aa: CASSEEGRGRVGYTF

d_call: -
j_call: TRBJ2-1
clone_size: -
v_call: TRBV29-1
cdr3_nt: TGCAGCGTTGATGTTCGCCGTCAAGGAGGGAATGAGCAGTTCTTC
cdr3_aa: CSVDVRRQGGNEQFF

d_call: TRBD2
j_call: TRBJ2-7
clone_size: -
v_call: TRBV6-5
cdr3_nt: TGTGCCAGCAGAGGGCTAGCGGGAGTGGTCTACGAGCAGTACTTC
cdr3_aa: CASRGLAGVVYEQYF

d_call: -
j_call: TRBJ1-4
clone_size: -
v_call: TRBV7-2
cdr3_nt: TGTGCCAGCAGCCAAAGGGGTATCTCCTGGGCCCTTAATGAAAAACTGTTTTTT
cdr3_aa: CASSQRGISWALNEKLFF

d_call: TRBD2
j_call: TRBJ2-1
clone_size: few
v_call: TRBV10-3
cdr3_nt: TGTGCCATCAGAGGGACTAGCGGGTCCTTGGCCTACAATGAGCAGTTCTTC
cdr3_aa: CAIRGTSGSLAYNEQFF

d_call: -
j_call: TRBJ2-3
clone_size: -
v_call: TRBV28
cdr3_nt: TGTGCCAGCAGTGGGTGGACTGCGAGGGATACGCAGTATTTT
cdr3_aa: CASSGWTARDTQYF

d_call: TRBD2
j_call: TRBJ2-7
clone_size: -
v_call: TRBV5-1
cdr3_nt: TGCGCCAGCAGCTTGTCTGGGACTAGCAACGAGCAGTACTTC
cdr3_aa: CASSLSGTSNEQYF

d_call: TRBD1
j_call: TRBJ1-4
clone_size: once
v_call: TRBV13
cdr3_nt: TGTGCCAGCCGAGGACAGGGAAGAGAAAAACTGTTTTTT
cdr3_aa: CASRGQGREKLFF

d_call: -
j_call: TRBJ2-7
clone_size: -
v_call: TRBV4-1
cdr3_nt: TGCGCCAGCAGCGTCGTGGGTGGGAAAAGTGGCGAGCAGTACTTC
cdr3_aa: CASSVVGGKSGEQYF

d_call: TRBD1
j_call: TRBJ2-5
clone_size: -
v_call: TRBV6-1
cdr3_nt: TGTGCCAGCAGCGAAGACAGGGTATGGCAAGAGACCCAGTACTTC
cdr3_aa: CASSEDRVWQETQYF

d_call: -
j_call: TRBJ2-1
clone_size: few
v_call: TRBV6-6
cdr3_nt: TGTGCCAGCAGTTACCCTACGTCGTCATATGAGCAGTTCTTC
cdr3_aa: CASSYPTSSYEQFF

d_call: -
j_call: TRBJ2-5
clone_size: -
v_call: TRBV7-6
cdr3_nt: TGTGCCAGCAGTTCCTACCGGGACTTAGAGACCCAGTACTTC
cdr3_aa: CASSSYRDLETQYF

d_call: -
j_call: TRBJ2-3
clone_size: -
v_call: TRBV4-1
cdr3_nt: TGCGCCAGCAGCCAAGTCGGCGGGCCCACAGATACGCAGTACTTT
cdr3_aa: CASSQVGGPTDTQYF

d_call: TRBD1
j_call: TRBJ2-4
clone_size: -
v_call: TRBV7-9
cdr3_nt: TGTGCCAGCAGCCGGCTCCGACAGGGGTTGGGAAACATTCAGTACTTC
cdr3_aa: CASSRLRQGLGNIQYF